This TCR beta chain derives from a study of shared clonotypes between healthy human individuals (dated by TCRdb to 2018 to 2021). Concerning the study at large: Three men and two women, aged 18 to 49 years, made up the cohort. For each donor, three plates each were used for CD4 naive and CD4 memory, two plates were used for CD8 naive, and one plate was used for CD8 memory. To estimate repertoire size and how much clonotype sharing occurs between individuals, the study deeply sequenced the blood TCR repertoires of several healthy adults. To increase sequencing depth and limit assay-specific biases, TCR repertoire library preparation and sequencing were carried out by different laboratories using diverse techniques. Leukapheresis yielded between about 0.85 and 10 billion PBMCs per donor.

Concerning this clone: Its antigen remains unidentified. It has no much larger one-base neighbor in the sample; base qualities were not kept.

The donors were healthy, HIV-negative adults who had no recently reported acute infections or vaccinations. Every donor was a Caucasian adult living in Nashville, Tennessee, USA. CD4+ T cells were enriched by magnetic negative selection, after which naive cells were positively selected on CD45RA and the negative fraction was taken as the memory subset. After blood collection by leukapheresis, PBMCs were isolated using Ficoll-Histopaque density gradient centrifugation and then cryopreserved in the vapor phase of liquid nitrogen. Analytical flow cytometry was used to check the purity and quantity of every magnetically sorted T cell population. Genomic DNA was isolated from each sorted fraction and quantified by UV absorbance on a Nanodrop 2000c. Using the deep immunoSEQ assay, multiplex PCR amplified TCR CDR3 regions from genomic DNA. Genomic DNA extracted from each cell subset was distributed evenly over all wells of several immunoSEQ 96-well plates, and each plate served as one replicate. For sorted subsets, about 200 ng genomic DNA, equal to about 30,000 T cell genomes, was loaded into each replicate PCR. Purified libraries were measured with a Qubit 3.0 fluorometer, size-checked on a Bioanalyzer 2100, and measured again with the KAPA Library Quantification kit. Every immunoSEQ 96-well plate was sequenced on a dedicated single-read 150-cycle Illumina NextSeq 550 flow cell. The source study handled its data this way. Because the immunoSEQ output held only junctional sequences and lacked quality scores, the filtering could not match the filtering applied to full-length reads. To assign V/J genes and CDR3, sequences were annotated using PyIR, a Python wrapper for IgBLAST v1.9, with IMGT germline references. Any read was removed if the V/J assignment was weak (E-value above 1e-6), the CDR3 was missing, or the read contained stop codons, out-of-frame junctions, or ambiguous translated residues. V3J clonotypes were defined by identical inferred V gene, J gene, and CDR3 amino acid sequence. Percentage overlap between repertoires was computed as shared unique clonotypes divided by the size of the smaller repertoire. Repertoire richness was assessed with RTK rarefaction, the Chao1 estimator, and Recon v2.1 estimates of unobserved clonotypes. For all TCRbeta clonotypes obtained by the gDNA method from a handful of donors, generation probabilities were computed with OLGA. The immuneACCESS repertoire file appears here via TCRdb, limited to in-frame rearrangements. These files lack a portion of the clones; in checked studies, under half of the deficit traces to unresolved V genes, and the cause of the others is not known. That table is the source of V, J and clone size, and D and trimming were worked out from the DNA. The sample profile shows some 2,400,000 clones; about 94% of them were found once. Around 0.13% of the sample is taken by the ten largest.

General conclusions and limits of the study: The small number of donors limited the genetic and exposure-history diversity represented. Sampling was restricted to blood, and TCR repertoires in tissues likely differ from the TCR repertoires found in blood. Pairwise subsampling led to the expectation that sequencing depth would affect the degree of clonotype sharing among donors. Clonotypes shared by all four sorted-subset donors showed higher generation probabilities than non-shared clonotypes. When several donors were compared, the shared fraction of clonotypes was 5% to 6.5% for naive CD4, around 4% for naive CD8, 2.3% for memory CD4, and 0.4% for memory CD8. Naive subsets generally had larger estimated clonotype richness than memory subsets. Incomplete sequencing was indicated by rarefaction of sorted-subset datasets, despite the large sequencing depth.

CDR1 and CDR2 are read off the germline V gene as SGHAT and FQNNGV. Its CDR3 holds 15 amino acids, cysteine through phenylalanine. Solely the CDR3 DNA is kept, with 45 bases framed from the first base. Trimming leaves V shorter by 3 bases and J shorter by 1 base, with the junction holding 5 bases beyond the gene matches. The sequence came from a man between 18 and 29 years old in good health. Sequencing input: naive CD4+ T cells sorted from blood. In the paper's terms, the cell subset or site label means: CD45RA+ positively selected. The chain uses TRBV11-2 and TRBJ1-1, with 7 junctional bases fitting TRBD1. CDR3 reads: CASSLEQGPNTEAFF. The bases read TGTGCCAGCAGCTTGGAACAGGGGCCGAACACTGAAGCTTTCTTT.